The entry below describes one TCR beta chain. Germline V gives CDR1 SGDLS, CDR2 YYNGEE. Trimming took 0 bases from V and 7 from J; bases not matched to a gene: 1. The CDR3 is 13 amino acids. The entry originates in a study of blood T cell repertoires in COVID-19. Profiled with immunoSEQ multiplex PCR; TCRdb holds only in-frame clones, not every one. This table holds approximately 150,000 clones, over 70% found once. This receptor was obtained from a woman in her thirties or forties with acute COVID-19. The sample consisted of PBMCs or T cells enriched from blood (not recorded which). The chain joins TRBV9 to TRBJ2-1; TRBD2 matches at 7 bases. The DNA of the CDR3 is TGTGCCAGCAGCGTAGACGGGAGGAATGAGCAGTTCTTC. Its translation: CASSVDGRNEQFF.